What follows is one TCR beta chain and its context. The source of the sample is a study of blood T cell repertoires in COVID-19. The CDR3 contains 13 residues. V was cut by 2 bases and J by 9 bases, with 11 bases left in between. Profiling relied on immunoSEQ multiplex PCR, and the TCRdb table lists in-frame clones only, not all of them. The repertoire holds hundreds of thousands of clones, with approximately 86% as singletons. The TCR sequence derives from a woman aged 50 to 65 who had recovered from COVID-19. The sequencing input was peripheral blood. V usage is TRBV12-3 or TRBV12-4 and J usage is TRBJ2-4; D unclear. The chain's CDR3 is CASSLSELGIQYF. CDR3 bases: TGTGCCAGCAGTTTATCCGAGCTCGGCATTCAGTACTTC.